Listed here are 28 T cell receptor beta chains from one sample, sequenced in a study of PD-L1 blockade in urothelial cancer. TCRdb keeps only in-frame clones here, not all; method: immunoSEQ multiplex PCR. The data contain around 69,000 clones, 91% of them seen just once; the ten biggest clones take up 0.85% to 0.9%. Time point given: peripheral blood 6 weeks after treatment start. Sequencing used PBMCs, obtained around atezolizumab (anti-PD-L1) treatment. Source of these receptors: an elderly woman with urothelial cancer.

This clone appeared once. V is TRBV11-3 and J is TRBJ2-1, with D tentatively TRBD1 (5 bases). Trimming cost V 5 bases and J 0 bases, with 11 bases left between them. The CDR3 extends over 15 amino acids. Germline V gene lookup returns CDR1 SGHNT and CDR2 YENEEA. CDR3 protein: CASSKRQRSYNEQFF. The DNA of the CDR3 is TGTGCCAGCAGCAAACGACAGCGCTCCTACAATGAGCAGTTCTTC.

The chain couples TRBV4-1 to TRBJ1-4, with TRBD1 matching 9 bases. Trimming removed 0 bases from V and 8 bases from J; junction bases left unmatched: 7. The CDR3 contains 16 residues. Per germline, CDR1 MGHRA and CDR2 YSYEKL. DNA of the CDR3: TGCGCCAGCAGCCAAGACCGGGACAGGGCCTGGGAAAAACTGTTTTTT. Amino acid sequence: CASSQDRDRAWEKLFF.

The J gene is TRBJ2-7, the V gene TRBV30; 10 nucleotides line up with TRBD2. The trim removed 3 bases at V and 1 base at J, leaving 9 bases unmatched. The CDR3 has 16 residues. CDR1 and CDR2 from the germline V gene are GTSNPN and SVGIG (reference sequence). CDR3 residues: CAWSRILAGESYEQYF. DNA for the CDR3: TGTGCCTGGAGCAGAATCCTAGCGGGAGAGTCCTACGAGCAGTACTTC. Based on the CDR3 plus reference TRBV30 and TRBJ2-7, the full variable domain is SQTIHQWPATLVQPVGSPLSLECTVEGTSNPNLYWYRQAAGRGLQLLFYSVGIGQISSEVPQNLSASRPQDRQFILSSKKLLLSDSGFYLCAWSRILAGESYEQYFGPGTRLTVT.

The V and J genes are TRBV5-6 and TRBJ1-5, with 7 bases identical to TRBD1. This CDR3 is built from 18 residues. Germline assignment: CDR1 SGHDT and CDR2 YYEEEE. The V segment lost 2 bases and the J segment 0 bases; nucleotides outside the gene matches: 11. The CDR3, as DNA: TGTGCCAGCAGCTTACTAAAAGACAGGGTTTCTAGCAATCAGCCCCAGCATTTT. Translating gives CASSLLKDRVSSNQPQHF.

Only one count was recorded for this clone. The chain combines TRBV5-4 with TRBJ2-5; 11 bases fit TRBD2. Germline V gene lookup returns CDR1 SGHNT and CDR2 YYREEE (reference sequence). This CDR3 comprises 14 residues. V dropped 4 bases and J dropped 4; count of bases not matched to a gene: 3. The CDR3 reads CASSPGLAGETQYF. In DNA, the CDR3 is TGTGCCAGCAGCCCAGGACTAGCGGGAGAGACCCAGTACTTC.

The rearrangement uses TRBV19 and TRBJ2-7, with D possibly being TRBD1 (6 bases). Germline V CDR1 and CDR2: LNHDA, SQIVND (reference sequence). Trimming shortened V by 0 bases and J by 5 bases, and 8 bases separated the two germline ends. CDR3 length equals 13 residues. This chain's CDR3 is CASSIDRGDEQYF. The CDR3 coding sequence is TGTGCCAGTAGTATAGACAGGGGTGACGAGCAGTACTTC.

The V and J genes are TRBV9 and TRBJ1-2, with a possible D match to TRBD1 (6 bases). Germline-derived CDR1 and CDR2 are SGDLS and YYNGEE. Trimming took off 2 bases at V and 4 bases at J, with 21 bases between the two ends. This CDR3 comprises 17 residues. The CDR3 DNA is TGTGCCAGCAGCGTCGCCGCAGGAAGGACAGCTTCCTATGGCTACACCTTC. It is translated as CASSVAAGRTASYGYTF.

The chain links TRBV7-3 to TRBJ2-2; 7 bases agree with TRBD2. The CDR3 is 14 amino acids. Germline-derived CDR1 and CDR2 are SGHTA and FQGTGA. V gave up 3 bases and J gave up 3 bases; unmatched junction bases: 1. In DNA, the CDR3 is TGTGCCAGCAGCTTGGCGGGGGACACCGGGGAGCTGTTTTTT. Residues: CASSLAGDTGELFF.

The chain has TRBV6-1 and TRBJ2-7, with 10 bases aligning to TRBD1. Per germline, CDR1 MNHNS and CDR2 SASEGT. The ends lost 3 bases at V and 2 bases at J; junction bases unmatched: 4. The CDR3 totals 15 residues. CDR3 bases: TGTGCCAGCAGTGATTCCGGGACAGGGGCCTACGAGCAGTACTTC. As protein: CASSDSGTGAYEQYF.

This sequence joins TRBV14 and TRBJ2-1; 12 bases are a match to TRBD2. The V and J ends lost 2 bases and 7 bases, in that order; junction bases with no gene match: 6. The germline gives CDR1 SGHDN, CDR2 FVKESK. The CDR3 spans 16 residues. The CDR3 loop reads CASSQLLGLAGNEQFF. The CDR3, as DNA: TGTGCCAGCAGCCAACTGCTCGGACTAGCGGGGAATGAGCAGTTCTTC.

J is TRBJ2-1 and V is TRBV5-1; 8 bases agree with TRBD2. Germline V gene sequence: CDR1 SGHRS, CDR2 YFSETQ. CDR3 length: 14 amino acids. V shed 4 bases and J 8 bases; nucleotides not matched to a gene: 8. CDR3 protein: CASSLGGATDEQFF. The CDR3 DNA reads TGCGCCAGCAGCCTCGGGGGGGCGACAGATGAGCAGTTCTTC.

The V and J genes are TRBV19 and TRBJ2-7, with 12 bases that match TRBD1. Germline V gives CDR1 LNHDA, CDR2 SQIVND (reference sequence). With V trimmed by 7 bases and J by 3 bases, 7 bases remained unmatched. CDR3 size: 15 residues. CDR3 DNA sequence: TGTGCCAGTACCGAGGGGGACAGGGGGCTCTACGAGCAGTACTTC. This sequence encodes CASTEGDRGLYEQYF.

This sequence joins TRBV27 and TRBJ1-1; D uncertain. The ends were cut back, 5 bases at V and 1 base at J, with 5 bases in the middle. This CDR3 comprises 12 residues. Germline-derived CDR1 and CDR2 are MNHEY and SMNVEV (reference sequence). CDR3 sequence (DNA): TGTGCCAGCAGTAACAGGAACACTGAAGCTTTCTTT. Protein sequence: CASSNRNTEAFF.

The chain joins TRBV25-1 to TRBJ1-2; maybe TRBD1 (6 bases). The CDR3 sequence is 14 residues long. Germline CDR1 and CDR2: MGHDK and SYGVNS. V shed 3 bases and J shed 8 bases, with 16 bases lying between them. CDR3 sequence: CASSESQGLKGYTF. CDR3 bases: TGTGCCAGCAGTGAGAGTCAGGGGTTGAAGGGCTACACCTTC.

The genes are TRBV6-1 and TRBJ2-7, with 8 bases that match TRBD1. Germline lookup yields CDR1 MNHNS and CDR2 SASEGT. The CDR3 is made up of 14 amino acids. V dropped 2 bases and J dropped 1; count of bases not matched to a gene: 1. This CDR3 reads CASSETGGSYEQYF. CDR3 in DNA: TGTGCCAGCAGTGAAACAGGGGGATCCTACGAGCAGTACTTC.

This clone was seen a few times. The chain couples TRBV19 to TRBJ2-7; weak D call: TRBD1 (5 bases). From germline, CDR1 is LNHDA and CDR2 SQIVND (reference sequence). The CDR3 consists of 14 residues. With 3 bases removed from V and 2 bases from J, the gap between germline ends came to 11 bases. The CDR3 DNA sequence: TGTGCCAGTAGTATGGCAGGGAAAACCTACGAGCAGTACTTC. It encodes CASSMAGKTYEQYF.

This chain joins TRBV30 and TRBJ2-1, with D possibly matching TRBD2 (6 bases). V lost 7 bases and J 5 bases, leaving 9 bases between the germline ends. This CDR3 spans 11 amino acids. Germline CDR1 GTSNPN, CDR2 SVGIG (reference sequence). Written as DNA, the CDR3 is TGTGCCTCGACTAGGCACAATGAGCAGTTCTTC. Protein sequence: CASTRHNEQFF.

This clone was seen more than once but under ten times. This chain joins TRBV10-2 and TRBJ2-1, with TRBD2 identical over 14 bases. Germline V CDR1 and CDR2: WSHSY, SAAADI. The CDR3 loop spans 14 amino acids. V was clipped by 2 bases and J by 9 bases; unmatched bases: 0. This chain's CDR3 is CASSEGLAGGEQFF. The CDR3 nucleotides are TGCGCCAGCAGTGAGGGACTAGCGGGAGGTGAGCAGTTCTTC.

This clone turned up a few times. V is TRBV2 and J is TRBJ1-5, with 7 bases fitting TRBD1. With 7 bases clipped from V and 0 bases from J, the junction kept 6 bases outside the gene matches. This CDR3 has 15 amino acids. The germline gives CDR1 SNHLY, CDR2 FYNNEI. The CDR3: CASTGDSGSNQPQHF. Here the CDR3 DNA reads TGTGCCAGCACCGGGGACAGTGGTAGCAATCAGCCCCAGCATTTT. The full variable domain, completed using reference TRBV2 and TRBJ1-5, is EPEVTQTPSHQVTQMGQEVILRCVPISNHLYFYWYRQILGQKVEFLVSFYNNEISEKSEIFDDQFSVERPDGSNFTLKIRSTKLEDSAMYFCASTGDSGSNQPQHFGDGTRLSIL.

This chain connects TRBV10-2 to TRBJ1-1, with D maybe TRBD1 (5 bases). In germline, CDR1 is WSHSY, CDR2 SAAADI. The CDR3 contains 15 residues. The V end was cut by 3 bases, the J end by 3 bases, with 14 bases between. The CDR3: CASSDWGDVDTEAFF. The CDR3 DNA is TGCGCCAGCAGTGATTGGGGGGATGTTGACACTGAAGCTTTCTTT.

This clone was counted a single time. The CDR3 bases are TGTGCCAGCAGTGGGGACAGGGGTGTCCTAATCAATCAGCCCCAGCATTTT. Translation: CASSGDRGVLINQPQHF. The chain recombines TRBV2 with TRBJ1-5; 10 bases match TRBD1. The V gene end was trimmed by 4 bases and the J gene end by 3 bases; junction bases not matched to a gene: 9. The CDR3 has 17 residues. From germline, CDR1 is SNHLY and CDR2 FYNNEI.

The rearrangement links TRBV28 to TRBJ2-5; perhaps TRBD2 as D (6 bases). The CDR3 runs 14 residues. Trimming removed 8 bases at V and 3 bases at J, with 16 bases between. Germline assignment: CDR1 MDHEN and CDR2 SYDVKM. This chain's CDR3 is CASGSGGAEETQYF. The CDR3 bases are TGTGCCAGCGGCTCAGGCGGGGCGGAAGAGACCCAGTACTTC.

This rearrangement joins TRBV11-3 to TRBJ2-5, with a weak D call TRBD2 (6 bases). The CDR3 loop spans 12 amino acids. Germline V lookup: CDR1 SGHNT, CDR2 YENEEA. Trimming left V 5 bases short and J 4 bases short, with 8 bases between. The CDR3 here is CASSRGGETQYF. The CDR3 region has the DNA TGTGCCAGCAGCCGGGGAGGAGAGACCCAGTACTTC.

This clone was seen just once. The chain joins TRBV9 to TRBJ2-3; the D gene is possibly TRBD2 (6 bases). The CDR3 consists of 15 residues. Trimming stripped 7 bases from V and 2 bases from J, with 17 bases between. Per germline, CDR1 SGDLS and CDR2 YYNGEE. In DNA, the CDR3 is TGTGCCAGCTCAATAGCGGCCTTATACACAGATACGCAGTATTTT. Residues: CASSIAALYTDTQYF.

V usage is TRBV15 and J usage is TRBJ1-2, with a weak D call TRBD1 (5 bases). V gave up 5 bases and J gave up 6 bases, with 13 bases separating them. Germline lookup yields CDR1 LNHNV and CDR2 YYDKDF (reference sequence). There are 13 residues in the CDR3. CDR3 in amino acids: CATSPRRGDGYTF. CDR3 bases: TGTGCCACCAGCCCCCGGCGGGGGGATGGCTACACCTTC.

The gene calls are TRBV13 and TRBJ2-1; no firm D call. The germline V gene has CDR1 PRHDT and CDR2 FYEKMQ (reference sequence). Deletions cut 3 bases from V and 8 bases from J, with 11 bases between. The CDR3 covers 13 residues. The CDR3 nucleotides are TGTGCCAGCAGCTTCGGAGTGTCCGATGAGCAGTTCTTC. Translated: CASSFGVSDEQFF.

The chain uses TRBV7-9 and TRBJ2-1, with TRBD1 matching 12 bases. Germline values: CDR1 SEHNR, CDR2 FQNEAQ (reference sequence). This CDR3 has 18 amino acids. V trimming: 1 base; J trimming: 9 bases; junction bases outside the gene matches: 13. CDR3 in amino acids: CASSLGRFSGTGGGEQFF. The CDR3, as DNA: TGTGCCAGCAGCTTAGGGAGGTTCTCCGGGACAGGGGGCGGTGAGCAGTTCTTC.

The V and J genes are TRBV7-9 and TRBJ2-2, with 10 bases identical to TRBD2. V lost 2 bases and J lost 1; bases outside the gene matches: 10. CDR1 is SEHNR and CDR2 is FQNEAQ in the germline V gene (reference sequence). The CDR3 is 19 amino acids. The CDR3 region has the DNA TGTGCCAGCAGCTTAAAGGTAGCGGGAGGTCTCGTGAACACCGGGGAGCTGTTTTTT. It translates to CASSLKVAGGLVNTGELFF.